The 12 T cell receptor beta chains below were found in one sample sequenced in a study of T-cell reconstitution after alpha-beta-depleted transplantation in children. A library of TCRbeta sequences, prepared with unique molecular identifiers, was generated. One entry per CDR3 protein results from TCRdb running MiXCR on the PCR reads. Here the sample spans about 78,000 distinct CDR3 sequences, around 14% being singletons. The material sequenced was PBMCs, mostly from graft donor cells, taken 180 days after TCRalphabeta/CD19-depleted stem cell transplant. The source is a male patient under 10 years old who had a stem cell transplant for acute lymphoblastic leukemia, so the T cells may come from the graft donor.

This clonotype was seen more than once but under ten times. V usage is TRBV7-2 and J usage is TRBJ2-7, with 10 bases aligning to TRBD1. Germline CDR1 reads SGHTA; CDR2 reads FQGNSA. After removal of 2 bases from V and 1 base from J, the junction contained 5 bases not matched to a gene. The CDR3 has 16 residues. The CDR3: CASSLRQGAPSYEQYF. The CDR3 DNA follows: TGTGCCAGCAGCTTACGACAGGGGGCCCCATCCTACGAGCAGTACTTC.

About this clonotype itself: Mismatch with germline at one junction end may stem from a read error. V gene TRBV12-3 or TRBV12-4 combines with J gene TRBJ2-7; D gene uncertain. This CDR3 region has 16 residues. CDR3 protein: CASSLSSRAPTYKQYF. The CDR3, as DNA: TGTGCCAGCAGCCTCTCCTCCCGGGCCCCAACCTACAAGCAGTACTTC.

This clonotype was seen a few times. The chain combines TRBV6-5 with TRBJ2-7; a possible D gene is TRBD1 (6 bases). Trimming left V 0 bases short and J 5 bases short, with 8 bases between. From germline, CDR1 is MNHEY and CDR2 SVGAGI. The CDR3 has 13 amino acids. CDR3: CASSYSQGNEQYF. The CDR3 coding sequence is TGTGCCAGCAGTTACTCACAGGGAAACGAGCAGTACTTC.

The chain links TRBV29-1 to TRBJ1-2; 8 bases map to TRBD1. Germline loops: CDR1 SQVTM, CDR2 ANQGSEA. The V gene end was trimmed by 7 bases and the J gene end by 5 bases; junction bases not matched to a gene: 9. This CDR3 has 13 amino acids. CDR3 protein: CSALDREGYGYTF. The CDR3 DNA sequence: TGCAGCGCTTTGGACAGGGAAGGGTATGGCTACACCTTC.

This clonotype was counted between two and nine times. The rearrangement links TRBV7-9 to TRBJ1-1; 10 bases fit TRBD1. The CDR3 runs to 13 residues. Germline loops: CDR1 SEHNR, CDR2 FQNEAQ (reference sequence). J was trimmed by 10 bases and V by 4 bases; bases with no gene match: 6. The CDR3 spells CASSSRGTGVAFF. In DNA form, the CDR3 reads TGTGCCAGCAGCTCCCGAGGGACAGGGGTAGCTTTCTTT.

This clonotype was detected only a few times. The chain combines TRBV6-1 with TRBJ1-2, with a weak D call TRBD1 (5 bases). The CDR3 length is 14 residues. CDR1 and CDR2 (germline): MNHNS, SASEGT. Trimming pared 7 bases from V and 4 bases from J, leaving 16 bases between. CDR3 residues: CASIRTSPAYGYTF. CDR3 in DNA: TGTGCCAGCATTCGGACATCTCCTGCCTATGGCTACACCTTC.

V and J are TRBV6-2 or TRBV6-3 and TRBJ1-5; D might be TRBD1 (5 bases). V dropped 7 bases and J dropped 3 bases, with 19 bases sitting between them. Looked up from germline, CDR1 is MNHEY and CDR2 is SVGEGT. The CDR3 runs to 16 residues. Written as DNA, the CDR3 is TGTGCCAGCAAAGACGGGCAGAGGGGCGCCAATCAGCCCCAGCATTTT. Amino acid sequence: CASKDGQRGANQPQHF.

This clonotype was recorded at least ten times. The chain recombines TRBV20-1 with TRBJ2-1; 7 nucleotides match TRBD2. This CDR3 region has 15 residues. Trimming took 1 base from V and 3 from J; bases not matched to a gene: 6. Germline-derived CDR1 and CDR2 are DFQATT and SNEGSKA (reference sequence). The CDR3 loop reads CSARGPAGYYNEQFF. CDR3 bases: TGCAGTGCTAGAGGCCCAGCGGGGTACTACAATGAGCAGTTCTTC.

The chain has TRBV5-1 and TRBJ1-2, with D tentatively TRBD1 (6 bases). Trimming pared 5 bases from V and 4 bases from J, leaving 18 bases between. Germline CDR1 is SGHRS and CDR2 is YFSETQ. This CDR3 is built from 15 residues. The CDR3 sequence: CASSQTGGIRYGYTF. Here the CDR3 DNA reads TGCGCCAGCAGTCAGACAGGTGGGATACGCTATGGCTACACCTTC.

Comment on this clonotype: Since a much larger clone is just one base distant, this may be a read error. For the CDR3, the DNA is TGCGCCAGCAGAACAGGGGGATTAGATACGCACTATTTT. Amino acid sequence: CASRTGGLDTHYF. The chain is built from TRBV5-1 and TRBJ2-3; TRBD1 aligns across 8 bases. This CDR3 has 13 residues. Per the germline V gene, CDR1 is SGHRS and CDR2 is YFSETQ. The entire variable domain, with the rest obtained from reference TRBV5-1 and TRBJ2-3, is as follows: KAGVTQTPRYLIKTRGQQVTLSCSPISGHRSVSWYQQTPGQGLQFLFEYFSETQRNKGNFPGRFSGRQFSNSRSEMNVSTLELGDSALYLCASRTGGLDTHYFGPGTRLTVL.

The V and J genes are TRBV24-1 and TRBJ2-2; no firm D call. There are 14 residues in the CDR3. The V end lost 6 bases, the J end lost 0 bases, and 7 bases lay between the germline ends. The germline gives CDR1 KGHDR, CDR2 SFDVKD. The CDR3 spells CATSPRPNTGELFF. The CDR3 bases are TGTGCCACCAGTCCACGCCCGAACACCGGGGAGCTGTTTTTT.

This clonotype showed up just a few times. The rearrangement joins TRBV7-6 to TRBJ2-7, with D uncertain. The CDR3 spans 13 residues. Deletions cut 1 base from V and 3 bases from J, with 7 bases between. The germline V gene has CDR1 SGHVS and CDR2 FNYEAQ. The CDR3 nucleotides are TGTGCCAGCAGCTTAGGGGAAGGCTACGAGCAGTACTTC. This gives the protein CASSLGEGYEQYF.